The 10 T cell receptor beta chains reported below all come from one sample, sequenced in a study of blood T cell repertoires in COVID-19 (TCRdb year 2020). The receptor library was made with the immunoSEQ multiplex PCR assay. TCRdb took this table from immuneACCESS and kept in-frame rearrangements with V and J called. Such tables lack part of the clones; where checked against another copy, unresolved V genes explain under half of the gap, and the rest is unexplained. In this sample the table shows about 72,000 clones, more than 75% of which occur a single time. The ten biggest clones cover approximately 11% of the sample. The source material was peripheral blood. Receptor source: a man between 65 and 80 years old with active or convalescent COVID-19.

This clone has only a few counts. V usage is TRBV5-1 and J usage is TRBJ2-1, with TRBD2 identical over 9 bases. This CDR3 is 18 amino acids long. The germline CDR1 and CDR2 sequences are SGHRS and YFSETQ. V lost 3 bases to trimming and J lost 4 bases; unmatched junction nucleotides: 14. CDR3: CASSWPRSGRTFYNEQFF. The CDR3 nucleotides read TGCGCCAGCAGCTGGCCCCGTAGCGGGAGAACCTTTTACAATGAGCAGTTCTTC.

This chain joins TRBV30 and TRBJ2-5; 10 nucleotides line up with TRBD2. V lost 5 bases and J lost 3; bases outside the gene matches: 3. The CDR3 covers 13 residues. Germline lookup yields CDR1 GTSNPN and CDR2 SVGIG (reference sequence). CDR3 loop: CAWVAGGKETQYF. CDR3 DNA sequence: TGTGCCTGGGTAGCGGGAGGCAAAGAGACCCAGTACTTC.

DNA for the CDR3: TGTGCCAGCAGCACGGGACTAGACTCCTACGAGCAGTACTTC. This gives the protein CASSTGLDSYEQYF. This chain links TRBV11-2 with TRBJ2-7; 8 nucleotides line up with TRBD2. V dropped 5 bases and J dropped 0; count of bases not matched to a gene: 3. Germline lookup yields CDR1 SGHAT and CDR2 FQNNGV. This CDR3 contains 14 residues.

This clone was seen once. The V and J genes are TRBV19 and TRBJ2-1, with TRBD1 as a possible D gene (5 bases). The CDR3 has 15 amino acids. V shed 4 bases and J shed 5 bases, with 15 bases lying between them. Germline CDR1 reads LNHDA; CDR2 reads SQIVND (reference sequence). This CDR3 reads CASSTAGIANNEQFF. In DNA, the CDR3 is TGTGCCAGTAGTACCGCAGGGATAGCAAACAATGAGCAGTTCTTC.

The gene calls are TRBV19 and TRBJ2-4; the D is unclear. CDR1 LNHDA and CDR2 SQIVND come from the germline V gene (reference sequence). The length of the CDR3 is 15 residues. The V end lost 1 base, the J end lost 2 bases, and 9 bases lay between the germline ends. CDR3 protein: CASSIVEFSKNIQYF. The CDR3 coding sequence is TGTGCCAGTAGTATAGTAGAATTTTCCAAAAACATTCAGTACTTC.

The CDR3 here is CASSPEQGTNEKLFF. CDR3 nucleotide sequence: TGTGCCAGCTCACCCGAACAGGGAACTAATGAAAAACTGTTTTTT. The chain has TRBV18 and TRBJ1-4; the D gene is possibly TRBD1 (6 bases). V was trimmed by 3 bases and J by 1 base, leaving 9 bases between them. CDR1 is KGHSH, CDR2 LQKENI, per germline. The CDR3 consists of 15 residues.

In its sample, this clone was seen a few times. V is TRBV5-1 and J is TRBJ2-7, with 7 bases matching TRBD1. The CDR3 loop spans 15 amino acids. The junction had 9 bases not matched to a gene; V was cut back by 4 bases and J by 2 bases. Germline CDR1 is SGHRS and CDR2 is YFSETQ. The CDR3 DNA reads TGCGCCAGCAGCACGGCCCGAGGGGGCGCCTACGAGCAGTACTTC. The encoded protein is CASSTARGGAYEQYF.

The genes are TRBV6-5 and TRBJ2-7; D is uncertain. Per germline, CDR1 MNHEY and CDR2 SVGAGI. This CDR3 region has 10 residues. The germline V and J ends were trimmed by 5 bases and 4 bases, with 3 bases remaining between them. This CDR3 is CASSTYEQYF. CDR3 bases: TGTGCCAGCAGTACTTACGAGCAGTACTTC.

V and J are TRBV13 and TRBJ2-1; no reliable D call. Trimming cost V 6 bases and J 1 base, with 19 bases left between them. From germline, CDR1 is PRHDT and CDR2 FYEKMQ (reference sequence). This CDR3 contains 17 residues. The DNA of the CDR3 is TGTGCCAGCAGTCTCCCTGTGAGCCGCCGATCCTACAATGAGCAGTTCTTC. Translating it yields CASSLPVSRRSYNEQFF.

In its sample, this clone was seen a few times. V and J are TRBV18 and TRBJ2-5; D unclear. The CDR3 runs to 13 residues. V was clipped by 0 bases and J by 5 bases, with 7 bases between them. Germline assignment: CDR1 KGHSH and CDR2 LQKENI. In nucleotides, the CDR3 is TGTGCCAGCTCACCACCGATCGGGGAGACCCAGTACTTC. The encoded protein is CASSPPIGETQYF.